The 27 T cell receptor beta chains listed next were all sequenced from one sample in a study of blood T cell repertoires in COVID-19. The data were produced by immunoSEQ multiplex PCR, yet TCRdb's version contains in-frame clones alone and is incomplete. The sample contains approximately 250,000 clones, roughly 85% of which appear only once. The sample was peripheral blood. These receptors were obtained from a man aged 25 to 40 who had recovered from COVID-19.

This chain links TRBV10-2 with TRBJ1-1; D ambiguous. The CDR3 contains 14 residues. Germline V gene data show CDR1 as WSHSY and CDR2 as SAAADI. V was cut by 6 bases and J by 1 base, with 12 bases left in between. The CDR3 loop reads CASSRTGANTEAFF. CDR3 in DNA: TGCGCCAGCAGCCGGACGGGAGCGAACACTGAAGCTTTCTTT.

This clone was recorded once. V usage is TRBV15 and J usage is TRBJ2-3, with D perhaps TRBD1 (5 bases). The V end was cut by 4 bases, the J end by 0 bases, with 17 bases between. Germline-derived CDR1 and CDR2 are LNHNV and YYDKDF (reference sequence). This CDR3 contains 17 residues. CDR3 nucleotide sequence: TGTGCCACCAGCAAAGTAGCCTACAGGCCGAGCACAGATACGCAGTATTTT. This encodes CATSKVAYRPSTDTQYF.

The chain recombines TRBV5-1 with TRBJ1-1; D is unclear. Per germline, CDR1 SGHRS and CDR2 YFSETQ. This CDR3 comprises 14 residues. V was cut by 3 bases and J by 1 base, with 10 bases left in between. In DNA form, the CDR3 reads TGCGCCAGCAGCTACTGGAGCCCGAACACTGAAGCTTTCTTT. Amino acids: CASSYWSPNTEAFF.

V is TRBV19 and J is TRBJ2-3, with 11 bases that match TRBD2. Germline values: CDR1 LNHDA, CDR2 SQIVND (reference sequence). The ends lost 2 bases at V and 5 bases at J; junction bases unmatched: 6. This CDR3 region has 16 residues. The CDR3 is CASSIPTSGGIDTQYF. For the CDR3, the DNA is TGTGCCAGTAGTATACCCACTAGCGGGGGAATAGATACGCAGTATTTT.

In DNA, the CDR3 is TGCAGCGTTTACTCGGACTTAGGGATCACTGAAGCTTTCTTT. Translating it yields CSVYSDLGITEAFF. The genes are TRBV29-1 and TRBJ1-1; unclear D gene. V was clipped by 5 bases and J by 4 bases, with 17 bases between them. Germline CDR1 is SQVTM and CDR2 is ANQGSEA. The CDR3 has 14 residues.

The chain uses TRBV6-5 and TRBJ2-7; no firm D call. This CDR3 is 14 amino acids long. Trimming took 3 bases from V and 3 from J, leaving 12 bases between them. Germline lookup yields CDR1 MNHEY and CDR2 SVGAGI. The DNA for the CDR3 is TGTGCCAGCAGTTATTTCGGTCCTCTCTACGAGCAGTACTTC. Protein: CASSYFGPLYEQYF.

CDR3 sequence (DNA): TGTGCCAGCAGCTTAGATCGCGGGACAGCTAATAGGGAGACCCAGTACTTC. Translated, it gives CASSLDRGTANRETQYF. The genes are TRBV11-2 and TRBJ2-5; D is possibly TRBD1 (7 bases). The V end lost 0 bases, the J end lost 5 bases, and 19 bases lay between the germline ends. The CDR3 contains 17 residues. Germline V gives CDR1 SGHAT, CDR2 FQNNGV.

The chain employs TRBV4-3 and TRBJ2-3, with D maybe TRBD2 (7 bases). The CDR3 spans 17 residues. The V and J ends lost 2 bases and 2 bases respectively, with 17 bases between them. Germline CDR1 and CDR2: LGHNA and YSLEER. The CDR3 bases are TGCGCCAGCAGCCAACCCTGGGGGGGGCGCACCACAGATACGCAGTATTTT. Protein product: CASSQPWGGRTTDTQYF.

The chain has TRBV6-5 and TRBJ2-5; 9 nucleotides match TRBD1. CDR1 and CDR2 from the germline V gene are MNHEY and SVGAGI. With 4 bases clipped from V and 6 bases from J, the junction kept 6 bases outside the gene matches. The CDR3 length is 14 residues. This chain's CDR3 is CASSSTGGPKTQYF. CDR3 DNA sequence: TGTGCCAGCAGTTCTACAGGGGGCCCGAAGACCCAGTACTTC.

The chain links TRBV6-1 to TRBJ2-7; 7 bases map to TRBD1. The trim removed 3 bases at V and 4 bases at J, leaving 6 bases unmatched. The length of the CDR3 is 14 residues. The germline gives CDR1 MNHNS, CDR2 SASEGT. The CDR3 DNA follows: TGTGCCAGCAGTGAGACAGGGACCTTGTACGAGCAGTACTTC. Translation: CASSETGTLYEQYF.

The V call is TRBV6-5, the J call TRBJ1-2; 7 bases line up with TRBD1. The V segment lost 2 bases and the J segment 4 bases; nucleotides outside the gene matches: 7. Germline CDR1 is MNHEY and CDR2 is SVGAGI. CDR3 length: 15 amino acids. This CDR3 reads CASSYHGTEVYGYTF. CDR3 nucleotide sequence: TGTGCCAGCAGTTACCATGGGACAGAAGTCTATGGCTACACCTTC.

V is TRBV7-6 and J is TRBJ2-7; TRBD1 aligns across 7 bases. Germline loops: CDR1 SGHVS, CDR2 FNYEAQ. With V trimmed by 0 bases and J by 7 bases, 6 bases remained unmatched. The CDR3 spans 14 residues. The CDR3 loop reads CASSLAGGRWEQYF. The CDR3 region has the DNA TGTGCCAGCAGCTTAGCAGGGGGCCGGTGGGAGCAGTACTTC. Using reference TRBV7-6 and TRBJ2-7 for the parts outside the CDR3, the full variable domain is GAGVSQSPRYKVTKRGQDVALRCDPISGHVSLYWYRQALGQGPEFLTYFNYEAQQDKSGLPNDRFSAERPEGSISTLTIQRTEQRDSAMYRCASSLAGGRWEQYFGPGTRLTVT.

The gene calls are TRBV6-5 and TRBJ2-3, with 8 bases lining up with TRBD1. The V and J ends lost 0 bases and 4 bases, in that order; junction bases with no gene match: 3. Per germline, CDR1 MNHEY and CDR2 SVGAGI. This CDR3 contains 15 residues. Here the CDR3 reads CASSYSSQGADTQYF. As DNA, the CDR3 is TGTGCCAGCAGTTACTCGTCACAGGGGGCAGATACGCAGTATTTT.

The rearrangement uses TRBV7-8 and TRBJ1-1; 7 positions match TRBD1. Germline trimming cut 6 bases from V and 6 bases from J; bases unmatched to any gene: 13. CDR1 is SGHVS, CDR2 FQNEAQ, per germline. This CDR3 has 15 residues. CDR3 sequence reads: CASRPTGTAVSEAFF. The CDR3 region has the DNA TGTGCCAGCAGGCCAACCGGGACAGCGGTCTCTGAAGCTTTCTTT. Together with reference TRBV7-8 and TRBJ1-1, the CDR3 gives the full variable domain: GAGVSQSPRYKVAKRGQDVALRCDPISGHVSLFWYQQALGQGPEFLTYFQNEAQLDKSGLPSDRFFAERPEGSVSTLKIQRTQQEDSAVYLCASRPTGTAVSEAFFGQGTRLTVV.

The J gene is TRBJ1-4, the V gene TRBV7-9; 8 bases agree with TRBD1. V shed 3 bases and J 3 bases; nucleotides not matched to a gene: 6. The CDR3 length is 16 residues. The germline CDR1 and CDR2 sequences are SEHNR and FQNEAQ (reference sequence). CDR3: CASSFRQGSSNEKLFF. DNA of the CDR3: TGTGCCAGCAGCTTTCGACAGGGGTCCTCTAATGAAAAACTGTTTTTT.

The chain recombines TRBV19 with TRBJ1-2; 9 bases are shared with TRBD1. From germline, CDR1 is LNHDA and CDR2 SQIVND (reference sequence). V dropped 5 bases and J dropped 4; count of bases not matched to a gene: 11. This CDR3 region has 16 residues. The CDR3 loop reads CASSVPGTGRAYGYTF. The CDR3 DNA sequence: TGTGCCAGTAGTGTCCCCGGGACAGGGAGAGCCTATGGCTACACCTTC.

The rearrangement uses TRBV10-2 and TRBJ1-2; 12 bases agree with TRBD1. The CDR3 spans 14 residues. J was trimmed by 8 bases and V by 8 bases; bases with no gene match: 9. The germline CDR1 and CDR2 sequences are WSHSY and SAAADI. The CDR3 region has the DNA TGCGCCAGCGTCCCGGGACAGGGGGCTGGCGGCTACACCTTC. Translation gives CASVPGQGAGGYTF.

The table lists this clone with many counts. This CDR3 reads CASRAGQIENTGELFF. Written as DNA, the CDR3 is TGTGCCAGTAGGGCGGGACAGATCGAAAACACCGGGGAGCTGTTTTTT. The chain carries TRBV19 and TRBJ2-2, with D possibly being TRBD1 (7 bases). Germline-derived CDR1 and CDR2 are LNHDA and SQIVND (reference sequence). This CDR3 region has 16 residues. Deletions cut 6 bases from V and 2 bases from J, with 16 bases between.

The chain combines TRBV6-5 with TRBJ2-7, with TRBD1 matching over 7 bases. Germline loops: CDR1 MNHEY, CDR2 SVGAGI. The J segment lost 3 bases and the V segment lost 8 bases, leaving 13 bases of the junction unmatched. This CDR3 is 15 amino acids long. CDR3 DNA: TGTGCCAGCTCGGATCGGGACAGCCGTTACTACGAGCAGTACTTC. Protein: CASSDRDSRYYEQYF.

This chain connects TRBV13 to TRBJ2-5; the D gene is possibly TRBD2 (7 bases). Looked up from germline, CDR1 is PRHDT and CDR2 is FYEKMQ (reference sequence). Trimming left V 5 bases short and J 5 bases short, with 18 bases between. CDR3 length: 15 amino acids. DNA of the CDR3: TGTGCCAGCAGCCCCGAGGGGGGGACCGGGGAGACCCAGTACTTC. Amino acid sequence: CASSPEGGTGETQYF.

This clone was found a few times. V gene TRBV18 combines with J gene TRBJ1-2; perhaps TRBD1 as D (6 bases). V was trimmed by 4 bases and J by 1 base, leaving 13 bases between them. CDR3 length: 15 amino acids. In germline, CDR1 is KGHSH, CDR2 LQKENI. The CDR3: CASSQDLQGNYGYTF. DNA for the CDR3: TGTGCCAGCTCACAGGACCTACAGGGTAACTATGGCTACACCTTC. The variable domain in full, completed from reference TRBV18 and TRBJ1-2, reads NAGVMQNPRHLVRRRGQEARLRCSPMKGHSHVYWYRQLPEEGLKFMVYLQKENIIDESGMPKERFSAEFPKEGPSILRIQQVVRGDSAAYFCASSQDLQGNYGYTFGSGTRLTVV.

The CDR3 nucleotides are TGTGCCAGCAGTTACGGGACAGGGACTACTGGAAACACCATATATTTT. It specifies CASSYGTGTTGNTIYF. The genes are TRBV6-5 and TRBJ1-3; 9 bases match TRBD1. The length of the CDR3 is 16 residues. V was pared by 2 bases and J by 2 bases, with 4 bases of the junction left unmatched. From germline, CDR1 is MNHEY and CDR2 SVGAGI.

The CDR3 loop is CASSQTAGAYNEQFF. The CDR3 coding sequence is TGTGCCAGCAGCCAAACAGCGGGGGCCTACAATGAGCAGTTCTTC. V usage is TRBV4-2 and J usage is TRBJ2-1, with TRBD2 matching 8 bases. The V gene's germline CDR1 is LGHNA and CDR2 YNFKEQ. The V and J ends lost 2 bases and 2 bases, in that order; junction bases with no gene match: 2. The CDR3 covers 15 residues.

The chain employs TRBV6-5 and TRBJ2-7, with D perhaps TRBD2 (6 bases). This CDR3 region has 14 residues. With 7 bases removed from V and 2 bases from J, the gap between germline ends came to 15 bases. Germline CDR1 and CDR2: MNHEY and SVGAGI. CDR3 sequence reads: CASISTTGAYEQYF. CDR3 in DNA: TGTGCCAGCATTTCGACTACGGGAGCCTACGAGCAGTACTTC.

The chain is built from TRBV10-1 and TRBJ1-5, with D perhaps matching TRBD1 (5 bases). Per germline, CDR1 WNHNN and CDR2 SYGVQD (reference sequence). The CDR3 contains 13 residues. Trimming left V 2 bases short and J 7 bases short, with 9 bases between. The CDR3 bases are TGCGCCAGCAGTGAGGCGGACACCCAGCCCCAGCATTTT. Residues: CASSEADTQPQHF.

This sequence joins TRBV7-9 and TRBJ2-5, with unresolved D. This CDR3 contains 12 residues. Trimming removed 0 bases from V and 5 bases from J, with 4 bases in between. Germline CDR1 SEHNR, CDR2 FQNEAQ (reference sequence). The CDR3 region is CASSLAIETQYF. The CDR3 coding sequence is TGTGCCAGCAGCTTAGCTATTGAGACCCAGTACTTC.

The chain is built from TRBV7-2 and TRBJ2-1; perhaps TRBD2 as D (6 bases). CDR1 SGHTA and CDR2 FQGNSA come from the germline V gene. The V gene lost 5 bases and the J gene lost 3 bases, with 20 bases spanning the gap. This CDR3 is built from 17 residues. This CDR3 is CASSLRRAGYIYNEQFF. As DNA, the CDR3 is TGTGCCAGCAGCCTACGGAGGGCAGGGTACATCTACAATGAGCAGTTCTTC.